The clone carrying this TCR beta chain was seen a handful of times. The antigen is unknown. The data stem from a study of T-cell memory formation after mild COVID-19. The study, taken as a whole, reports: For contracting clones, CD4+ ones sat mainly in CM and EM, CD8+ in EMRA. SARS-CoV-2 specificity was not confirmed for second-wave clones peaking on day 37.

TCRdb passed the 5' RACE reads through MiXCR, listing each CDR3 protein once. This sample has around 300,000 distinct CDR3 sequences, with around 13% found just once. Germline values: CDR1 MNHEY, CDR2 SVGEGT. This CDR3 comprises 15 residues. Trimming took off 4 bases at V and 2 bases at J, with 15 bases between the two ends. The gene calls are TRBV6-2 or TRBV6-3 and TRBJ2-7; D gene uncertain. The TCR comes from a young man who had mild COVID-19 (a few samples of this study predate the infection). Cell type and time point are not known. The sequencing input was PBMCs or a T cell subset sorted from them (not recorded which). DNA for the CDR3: TGTGCCAGCAGTTCATCCCTTTATCTGACCTACGAGCAGTACGTC. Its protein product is CASSSSLYLTYEQYV.